A selection of T cell receptor beta chains follows, all from one sample in a study of T cell responses to AZD1222 COVID-19 vaccine. Clones were sequenced by immunoSEQ multiplex PCR, and TCRdb holds only the in-frame ones, with some missing. This sample yields fewer than 150,000 clones, of which around 87% are seen a single time; approximately 1.3% belongs to the top ten. Source: peripheral blood, taken on day 0 of AZD1222 vaccination. The receptors here all came from an adult in good health. Each CDR3 is given without its conserved first and last residue. Fields, in order: CDR3 protein, J gene, clone size, V gene. Clone size is shown for a subset of rows, as once, few, many or a class of expanded clone.

ATSDSVGNEQF,TRBJ2-1,-,TRBV15
ASRTSGGANNEQF,TRBJ2-1,-,TRBV7-9
ASSDTPNYGYT,TRBJ1-2,-,TRBV18
ASALLGTQY,TRBJ2-3,-,TRBV19
ASSHSGANVLT,TRBJ2-6,-,TRBV27
ASSGGQNYGYT,TRBJ1-2,-,TRBV19
ASSHRQESSYNEQF,TRBJ2-1,-,TRBV4-2
ASSPPLPDRDYEQY,TRBJ2-7,-,TRBV18
ASSLAAGGGNEQF,TRBJ2-1,-,TRBV27
AWSSGEGQPQH,TRBJ1-5,-,TRBV30
ASSLVHTRSYEQY,TRBJ2-7,few,TRBV5-1
ASSQAGGARNTIY,TRBJ1-3,once,TRBV4-1
ASSTRQGPSTDTQY,TRBJ2-3,-,TRBV5-8
ASSYSSAPYGYT,TRBJ1-2,-,TRBV6-5
ASRPQGHTGELF,TRBJ2-2,-,TRBV6-4
ASSPGQGSETQY,TRBJ2-5,once,TRBV5-8
ASESSASTDTQY,TRBJ2-3,-,TRBV13
ASSSKLAGGGDTQY,TRBJ2-3,-,TRBV6-5
ASSSTGVELANYGYT,TRBJ1-2,-,TRBV5-5
ASGLAGSYEQY,TRBJ2-7,-,TRBV12-5
ASSLQGELNQPQH,TRBJ1-5,-,TRBV5-6
ASSLSLAKNIQY,TRBJ2-4,-,TRBV7-9
ASSRHTSPLH,TRBJ1-6,-,TRBV5-5
ARQLRDSNQPQH,TRBJ1-5,-,TRBV19
ASSYFPGTGEQY,TRBJ2-7,-,TRBV6-2/TRBV6-3
ASSQPGTQETQY,TRBJ2-5,-,TRBV4-2
ASSLVGPSGKNWQF,TRBJ2-1,-,TRBV5-4
ASSLLPIPFDNEQF,TRBJ2-1,-,TRBV11-2
ATSKDPGLEQF,TRBJ2-1,-,TRBV15
ASSQDRRINEKLF,TRBJ1-4,-,TRBV4-2
ASSQGNGELF,TRBJ2-2,once,TRBV10-1
ASSIGTGAVRAQETQY,TRBJ2-5,-,TRBV19
ASSQSVAGTNTEAF,TRBJ1-1,-,TRBV14
ASSITGDGQPQH,TRBJ1-5,-,TRBV19
ASRLGLAVPYEQY,TRBJ2-7,few,TRBV27
ASSQTPGRKNTEAF,TRBJ1-1,-,TRBV4-1
ASSEYGGELF,TRBJ2-2,-,TRBV6-1
ASSPYLSGGPYNEQF,TRBJ2-1,-,TRBV3-1/TRBV3-2
ASRLTGYDIQY,TRBJ2-4,-,TRBV6-5
AAGEAGGPGEQY,TRBJ2-7,-,TRBV6-5
ATRAPSNYGYT,TRBJ1-2,-,TRBV3-1/TRBV3-2
ASSSPLPSGGPSSYEQY,TRBJ2-7,-,TRBV6-2/TRBV6-3
ASSQDMWRQD,TRBJ2-3,-,TRBV3-1/TRBV3-2
ASSFRVRMNTEAF,TRBJ1-1,-,TRBV5-6
ASSRAAGDGNTIY,TRBJ1-3,-,TRBV19